These T cell receptor beta chains were read from a single sample in a study of blood T cell repertoires in COVID-19. TCRdb's copy holds only in-frame clones and misses some; the assay was immunoSEQ multiplex PCR. The sample yields some 4,000 clones, 90% to 95% seen once. The sample taken for sequencing was peripheral blood. These receptors were obtained from a man in his fifties or sixties with active COVID-19. CDR3s include the opening cysteine and the closing phenylalanine or tryptophan. D genes are given only for firm matches. Clone size appears in some rows only: once, few, many, or a class for an expanded clone.

size: NA; D: NA; J: TRBJ1-2; V: TRBV29-1; DNA: TGCAGCGTTGAAGATCGGGGGGGTGGCTACACCTTC; CDR3: CSVEDRGGGYTF
size: NA; D: TRBD1; J: TRBJ2-4; V: TRBV7-2; DNA: TGTGCCAGCAGCTTAGGACAGGGGGCCAAAAACATTCAGTACTTC; CDR3: CASSLGQGAKNIQYF
size: NA; D: TRBD1; J: TRBJ1-5; V: TRBV6-5; DNA: TGTGCCAGCAGAGGAGACAGGGATAGCAATCAGCCCCAGCATTTT; CDR3: CASRGDRDSNQPQHF
size: NA; D: TRBD1; J: TRBJ2-4; V: TRBV4-3; DNA: TGCGCCAGCAGCCAAGGGGACAGGGGGCGGAACATTCAGTACTTC; CDR3: CASSQGDRGRNIQYF
size: NA; D: NA; J: TRBJ2-1; V: TRBV5-8; DNA: TGTGCCAGCAGGCCCGGGACACGATACAATGAGCAGTTCTTC; CDR3: CASRPGTRYNEQFF
size: NA; D: TRBD1; J: TRBJ2-7; V: TRBV7-2; DNA: TGTGCCAGCAGCATAAACCCAGACAGGGGCGAGCAGTACTTC; CDR3: CASSINPDRGEQYF
size: once; D: TRBD1; J: TRBJ1-4; V: TRBV9; DNA: TGTGCCAGCACCCGTAGCGCAGGGGGCAGTGAAAAACTGTTTTTT; CDR3: CASTRSAGGSEKLFF
size: NA; D: TRBD2; J: TRBJ2-7; V: TRBV10-3; DNA: TGTGCCGCGGGGGGGACCTACGAGCAGTACTTC; CDR3: CAAGGTYEQYF
size: NA; D: NA; J: TRBJ2-7; V: TRBV13; DNA: TGTGCCAGCAGCTTTTCGGGACTCTCAAGCAACGAGCAGTACTTC; CDR3: CASSFSGLSSNEQYF
size: few; D: TRBD1; J: TRBJ1-5; V: TRBV7-2; DNA: TGTGCCAGCAGCTTATCCGGGGGGACAGGTAATCAGCCCCAGCATTTT; CDR3: CASSLSGGTGNQPQHF
size: NA; D: NA; J: TRBJ2-5; V: TRBV15; DNA: TGTGCCACGGGAAGGGGGGGCCAGGAGACCCAGTACTTC; CDR3: CATGRGGQETQYF
size: once; D: NA; J: TRBJ2-1; V: TRBV24-1; DNA: TGTGCCACCGCACGGGTTGAGGGCTACAATGAGCAGTTCTTC; CDR3: CATARVEGYNEQFF
size: NA; D: NA; J: TRBJ1-4; V: TRBV5-8; DNA: TGTGCCAGCAACCTAGGCCAGGCGGGCCTTAATGAAAAACTGTTTTTT; CDR3: CASNLGQAGLNEKLFF